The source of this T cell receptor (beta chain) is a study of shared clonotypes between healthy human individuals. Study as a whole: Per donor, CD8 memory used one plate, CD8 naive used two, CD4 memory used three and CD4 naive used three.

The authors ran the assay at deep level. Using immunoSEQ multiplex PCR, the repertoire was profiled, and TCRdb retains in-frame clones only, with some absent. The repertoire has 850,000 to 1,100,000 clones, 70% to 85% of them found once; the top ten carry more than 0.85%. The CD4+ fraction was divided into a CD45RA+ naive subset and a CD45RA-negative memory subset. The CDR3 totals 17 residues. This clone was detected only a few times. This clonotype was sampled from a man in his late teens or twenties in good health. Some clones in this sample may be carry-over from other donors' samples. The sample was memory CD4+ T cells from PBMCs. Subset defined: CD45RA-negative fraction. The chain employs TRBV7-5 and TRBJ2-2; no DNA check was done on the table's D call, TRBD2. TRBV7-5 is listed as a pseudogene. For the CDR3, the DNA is TGTGTCAGAAGCTTACGGCCCCCGGGAATACTAACCGGGGAGCTGTTTTTT. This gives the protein CVRSLRPPGILTGELFF.